The entry below describes one TCR beta chain. What it binds is not known. The sample belongs to a study of blood T cells in healthy people across ages. In the study overall: In model experiments, template switching was able to capture about one barcoded beta molecule for every two T cells that were present. Overall study findings and caveats: Age advanced and TCR beta diversity per million T cells fell, roughly linearly. Long-lived donors carried more naive CD4+ cells and greater diversity than aged donors.

A second roughly 6 to 12 cycle PCR used barcoded and J-beta primers. Each CDR3 protein is one row after TCRdb ran MiXCR on the 5' RACE reads. Among about 1,600,000 distinct CDR3 sequences listed, about 40% were seen once. Every donor provided around 9.5 milliliters of peripheral blood. The CDR3 is 15 amino acids. Unmatched junction bases numbered 7, after V lost 1 base and J lost 5 bases. CDR1 SGHDN and CDR2 FVKESK come from the germline V gene. The clonotype was recovered from a young woman in good health. The sample comprised blood. The chain employs TRBV14 and TRBJ1-2; 7 nucleotides agree with TRBD1. Here the CDR3 DNA reads TGTGCCAGCAGCCAAGGACAGGGCCTGGCGTATGGCTACACCTTC. This gives the protein CASSQGQGLAYGYTF.